Shown below are 10 T cell receptor beta chains from a single sample sequenced in a study of T cell responses to AZD1222 COVID-19 vaccine (dated by TCRdb to about 2021). The time point label for this specimen denotes: baseline before first vaccination. The library was prepared using the immunoSEQ multiplex PCR assay. The table comes from immuneACCESS by way of TCRdb, which keeps in-frame sequences with V and J called. Part of the clones is missing from these tables; in studies checked, under half for an unresolved V gene and the rest for unknown reasons. Counted in this sample were some 180,000 clones; almost 95% of them appeared once. The top ten hold more than 9% of the sample. The starting material was peripheral blood, obtained on day 0 of AZD1222 vaccination. The receptors originated from an adult in good health.

This chain connects TRBV2 to TRBJ2-2; D not resolved. Germline assignment: CDR1 SNHLY and CDR2 FYNNEI. This CDR3 is built from 15 residues. Trimming cost V 5 bases and J 2 bases, with 12 bases left between them. CDR3 sequence: CASSPLTLNTGELFF. The CDR3 DNA follows: TGTGCCAGCAGTCCCTTGACTCTAAACACCGGGGAGCTGTTTTTT.

The chain is built from TRBV28 and TRBJ1-4; possibly TRBD1 for D (6 bases). Trimming shortened V by 6 bases and J by 5 bases, and 16 bases separated the two germline ends. This CDR3 has 15 amino acids. Germline V gives CDR1 MDHEN, CDR2 SYDVKM. The CDR3 is CASRGDAGVNEKLFF. CDR3 bases: TGTGCCAGCAGGGGAGATGCAGGGGTAAATGAAAAACTGTTTTTT.

The chain uses TRBV6-6 and TRBJ1-2; no clear D gene. Germline loops: CDR1 MNHNY, CDR2 SVGAGI (reference sequence). The length of the CDR3 is 14 residues. V lost 0 bases, J lost 7 bases, and 12 bases lay in between. CDR3 residues: CASSYSTGGFGYTF. Here the CDR3 DNA reads TGTGCCAGCAGTTACTCGACGGGAGGCTTTGGCTACACCTTC.

The chain is built from TRBV5-6 and TRBJ1-2; D gene unclear. CDR1 SGHDT and CDR2 YYEEEE come from the germline V gene. Trimming shortened V by 2 bases and J by 0 bases, and 8 bases separated the two germline ends. The CDR3 loop spans 14 amino acids. CDR3 bases: TGTGCCAGCAGCTTTAGGCGCACTAACTATGGCTACACCTTC. Translating gives CASSFRRTNYGYTF.

To note about this clone: At one boundary the junction diverges from the germline segment, which might be a read error. J is TRBJ2-7 and V is TRBV2; no clear D gene. The CDR3 is 15 amino acids. CDR1 is SNHLY and CDR2 is FYNNEI in the germline V gene. The CDR3 coding sequence is TGTGCCAGCAGTCAGACCAAAGCCTCGTCCTCCGAGCAGTACTTC. Its translation: CASSQTKASSSEQYF.

This clone occurred once. V is TRBV4-3 and J is TRBJ1-2; weak D call: TRBD1 (6 bases). CDR1 is LGHNA, CDR2 YSLEER, per germline. Deletions cut 0 bases from V and 6 bases from J, with 11 bases between. This CDR3 comprises 14 residues. CDR3 sequence reads: CASSQETGFDGYTF. The DNA of the CDR3 is TGCGCCAGCAGCCAAGAAACAGGGTTCGATGGCTACACCTTC.

The rearrangement links TRBV2 to TRBJ1-5; D remains ambiguous. The V gene's germline CDR1 is SNHLY and CDR2 FYNNEI. The CDR3 consists of 14 residues. Deletions cut 2 bases from V and 2 bases from J, with 7 bases between. DNA for the CDR3: TGTGCCAGCAGTGAATCGGGCCGCAATCAGCCCCAGCATTTT. Translated, it gives CASSESGRNQPQHF.

V and J are TRBV7-2 and TRBJ1-2; 8 bases line up with TRBD1. Germline CDR1 and CDR2: SGHTA and FQGNSA. V lost 5 bases to trimming and J lost 4 bases; unmatched junction nucleotides: 9. CDR3 length: 15 residues. The chain's CDR3 is CASSPPGQGIYGYTF. The DNA for the CDR3 is TGTGCCAGCAGCCCCCCTGGACAGGGTATCTATGGCTACACCTTC.

CDR3 amino acids: CASSPTGQGYEQYV. The CDR3, as DNA: TGTGCCAGCTCACCAACGGGACAGGGTTACGAGCAGTACGTC. This sequence joins TRBV18 and TRBJ2-7, with TRBD1 matching over 9 bases. CDR1 KGHSH and CDR2 LQKENI come from the germline V gene. V lost 2 bases and J lost 4; bases outside the gene matches: 3. The CDR3 is 14 residues long.

V gene TRBV7-3 combines with J gene TRBJ1-1; the match to TRBD1 covers 7 bases. The CDR3 spans 13 residues. J was trimmed by 4 bases and V by 4 bases; bases with no gene match: 3. CDR1 is SGHTA and CDR2 is FQGTGA in the germline V gene. CDR3 bases: TGTGCCAGCAGCTCGACAGGGTTCACTGAAGCTTTCTTT. Encoded protein: CASSSTGFTEAFF.